This T cell receptor (beta chain) originates from a study of patients and donors after allogeneic stem cell transplantation. One entry per CDR3 protein, called by TCRdb with MiXCR from the RT-PCR reads. This table has approximately 430,000 distinct CDR3 sequences, under 20% appearing once. This clonotype was detected only a few times. Trimming pared 1 base from V and 6 bases from J, leaving 10 bases between. This CDR3 comprises 13 residues. Germline CDR1 SGHTA, CDR2 FQGNSA. The TCR originated in a human donor who was either an allogeneic HSCT recipient or a stem cell or donor lymphocyte infusion donor (not recorded which). It is not recorded whose cells these are; they may come from a transplant donor. The material sequenced was blood, either unsorted or a sorted T cell fraction (not recorded which). V usage is TRBV7-2 and J usage is TRBJ2-7; a possible D gene is TRBD2 (5 bases). CDR3 protein: CASSLGSGSEQYF. CDR3 DNA: TGTGCCAGCAGCTTAGGAAGCGGATCCGAGCAGTACTTC.